One and the same sample provided the 12 T cell receptor beta chains below, sequenced in a study of T cell responses to AZD1222 COVID-19 vaccine. Clones were sequenced by immunoSEQ multiplex PCR, and TCRdb holds only the in-frame ones, with some missing. There are some 93,000 clones in the sample; roughly 90% occur only once, and about an eighth lies in the top ten. The starting material was peripheral blood, obtained 28 days after the second AZD1222 dose. These receptors all come from an adult who received the AZD1222 COVID-19 vaccine.

This rearrangement joins TRBV27 to TRBJ2-2; TRBD1 is a possible D gene (6 bases). Trimming removed 7 bases at V and 4 bases at J, with 16 bases between. Germline V gene data show CDR1 as MNHEY and CDR2 as SMNVEV (reference sequence). CDR3 size: 15 residues. The CDR3 protein is CASIQTGMGTGELFF. The CDR3 DNA sequence: TGTGCCAGCATACAAACAGGGATGGGCACCGGGGAGCTGTTTTTT.

A remark on this clone: This likely comes from a read error, as the CDR3 has no conserved phenylalanine or tryptophan at its end. The DNA is left out, because the CDR3 cannot be placed on it with certainty; the CDR3 is given as TCRdb lists it. The gene calls are TRBV5-8 and TRBJ1-3; the D call in the table, TRBD1, was not verified against the DNA. The CDR3 sequence runs 13 residues, both termini included. Germline CDR1 is SGHTS and CDR2 is YDEGEE. This CDR3 reads CASSLTDPHRTRS.

The J gene is TRBJ1-5, the V gene TRBV7-8; D is possibly TRBD1 (5 bases). The V gene's germline CDR1 is SGHVS and CDR2 FQNEAQ. The V end lost 5 bases, the J end lost 7 bases, and 15 bases lay between the germline ends. The CDR3 loop spans 14 amino acids. For the CDR3, the DNA is TGTGCCAGCAGCCGCGGGGGGTCTCGGCAGCCCCAGCATTTT. It encodes CASSRGGSRQPQHF.

The chain links TRBV30 to TRBJ2-7; D perhaps matches TRBD1 (5 bases). This CDR3 has 13 amino acids. Germline loops: CDR1 GTSNPN, CDR2 SVGIG (reference sequence). Trimming removed 0 bases at V and 0 bases at J, with 6 bases between. In nucleotides, the CDR3 is TGTGCCTGGAGTGTAGACAGCTCCTACGAGCAGTACTTC. Its protein product is CAWSVDSSYEQYF.

The sample holds one count of this clone. Here the CDR3 DNA reads TGTGCCAGCAGCTCGGATAGCGGGAGTTTCTACAATGAGCAGTTCTTC. Protein sequence: CASSSDSGSFYNEQFF. The rearrangement uses TRBV5-4 and TRBJ2-1; 9 nucleotides agree with TRBD2. This CDR3 comprises 16 residues. Germline assignment: CDR1 SGHNT and CDR2 YYREEE (reference sequence). The V gene end was trimmed by 3 bases and the J gene end by 3 bases; junction bases not matched to a gene: 7.

CDR3 sequence: CASTITLGEASPLHF. CDR3 in DNA: TGTGCCAGCACTATCACCCTGGGGGAGGCTTCACCCCTCCACTTT. The chain combines TRBV6-5 with TRBJ1-6; D is possibly TRBD1 (5 bases). The CDR3 has 15 residues. Per germline, CDR1 MNHEY and CDR2 SVGAGI. The V and J ends lost 7 bases and 9 bases respectively, with 19 bases between them.

This clone has only a few counts. The rearrangement joins TRBV6-6 to TRBJ2-5; D perhaps matches TRBD2 (7 bases). The V gene's germline CDR1 is MNHNY and CDR2 SVGAGI (reference sequence). Between the trimmed V and J ends, which lost 9 bases and 2 bases, there was a span of 16 bases. CDR3 length: 14 residues. CDR3: CASGGAGPQETQYF. CDR3 in DNA: TGTGCCAGTGGGGGGGCGGGGCCTCAAGAGACCCAGTACTTC.

This clone was counted between two and nine times. The chain joins TRBV11-2 to TRBJ1-6; 8 positions agree with TRBD1. This CDR3 contains 15 residues. Germline values: CDR1 SGHAT, CDR2 FQNNGV. V lost 0 bases, J lost 9 bases, and 4 bases stayed unmatched. The CDR3 DNA reads TGTGCCAGCAGCTTAGAGGGACAGGAAAGTTCACCCCTCCACTTT. The encoded protein is CASSLEGQESSPLHF.

The V and J genes are TRBV7-9 and TRBJ1-6, with a possible D match to TRBD1 (5 bases). Germline CDR1 SEHNR, CDR2 FQNEAQ (reference sequence). This CDR3 has 16 residues. The V and J ends lost 5 bases and 3 bases respectively, with 14 bases between them. CDR3 protein: CASSKIQGFYNSPLHF. CDR3 nucleotide sequence: TGTGCCAGCAGCAAAATCCAGGGTTTCTATAATTCACCCCTCCACTTT. Full variable domain (outside the CDR3, taken from reference TRBV7-9 and TRBJ1-6): DTGVSQNPRHKITKRGQNVTFRCDPISEHNRLYWYRQTLGQGPEFLTYFQNEAQLEKSRLLSDRFSAERPKGSFSTLEIQRTEQGDSAMYLCASSKIQGFYNSPLHFGNGTRLTVT.

V usage is TRBV10-1 and J usage is TRBJ1-2; the D is unclear. V shed 5 bases and J shed 0 bases, with 7 bases lying between them. This CDR3 is built from 13 residues. CDR1 WNHNN and CDR2 SYGVQD come from the germline V gene (reference sequence). In DNA, the CDR3 is TGCGCCAGCAGTCTGGATCCTAACTATGGCTACACCTTC. Its translation: CASSLDPNYGYTF.

This chain joins TRBV18 and TRBJ1-5; 7 positions match TRBD1. V shed 3 bases and J 2 bases; nucleotides not matched to a gene: 4. The CDR3 length is 15 residues. The germline CDR1 and CDR2 sequences are KGHSH and LQKENI. CDR3 protein: CASSPTGAGNQPQHF. CDR3 nucleotide sequence: TGTGCCAGCTCACCCACAGGGGCAGGCAATCAGCCCCAGCATTTT.

The chain employs TRBV7-8 and TRBJ2-4; 10 bases match TRBD2. V shed 1 base, J shed 6 bases, and the junction held 6 bases outside the gene matches. There are 16 residues in the CDR3. From germline, CDR1 is SGHVS and CDR2 FQNEAQ. Here the CDR3 reads CASSLGASGGPNIQYF. In nucleotides, the CDR3 is TGTGCCAGCAGCTTAGGGGCTAGCGGGGGCCCAAACATTCAGTACTTC.